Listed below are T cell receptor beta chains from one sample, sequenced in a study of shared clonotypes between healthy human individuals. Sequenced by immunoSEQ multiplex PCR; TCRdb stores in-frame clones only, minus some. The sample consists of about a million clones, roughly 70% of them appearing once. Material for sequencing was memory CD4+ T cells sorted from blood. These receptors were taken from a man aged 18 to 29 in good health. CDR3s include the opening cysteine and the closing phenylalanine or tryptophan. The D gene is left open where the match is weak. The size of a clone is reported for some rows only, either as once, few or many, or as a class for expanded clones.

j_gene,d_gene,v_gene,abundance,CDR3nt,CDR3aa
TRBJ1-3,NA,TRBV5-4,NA,TGTGCCAGCAGTGCGGGGGCGAACACCATATATTTT,CASSAGANTIYF
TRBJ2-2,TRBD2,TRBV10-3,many,TGTGCCATCAGTGAGCTCGGGGGGTGGGAGCTGTTTTTT,CAISELGGWELFF
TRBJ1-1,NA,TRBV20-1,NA,TGCAGTGCCCCACACACCACTGAAGCTTTCTTT,CSAPHTTEAFF
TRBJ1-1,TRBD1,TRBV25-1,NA,TGTGCCAGCAGTGAGACAGGGTTGAACACTGAAGCTTTCTTT,CASSETGLNTEAFF
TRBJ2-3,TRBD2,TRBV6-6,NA,TGTGCCAGCAGTCCCGGGACTAGCCTTGGAGATACGCAGTATTTT,CASSPGTSLGDTQYF
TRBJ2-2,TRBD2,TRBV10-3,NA,TGTGCCATCAGTAGGACTAGCGGGGAGACCGGGGAGCTGTTTTTT,CAISRTSGETGELFF
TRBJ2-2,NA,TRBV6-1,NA,TGTGCCACCAAAAAGACAGTGAACACCGGGGAGCTGTTTTTT,CATKKTVNTGELFF
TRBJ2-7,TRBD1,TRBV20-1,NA,TGCAGTGCTCTGACAGGGGAGGTGCAGTACTTC,CSALTGEVQYF
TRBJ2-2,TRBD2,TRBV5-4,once,TGTGCCAGCAGGACTAGCGGGAGGTCGCGGGACACCGGGGAGCTGTTTTTT,CASRTSGRSRDTGELFF
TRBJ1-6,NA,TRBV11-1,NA,TGTGCCAGCAGCTTACAGGGAGGCAATTCACCCCTCCACTTT,CASSLQGGNSPLHF
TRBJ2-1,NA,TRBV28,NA,TGTGCCAGCAGTTTCGTCTTTAGCAACTACAATGAGCAGTTCTTC,CASSFVFSNYNEQFF
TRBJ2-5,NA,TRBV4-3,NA,TGCGCCAGCAGCCTTGGCCTACACGGGACCCAGTACTTC,CASSLGLHGTQYF
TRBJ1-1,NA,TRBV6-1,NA,TGTGCCAGCAGTGCCCAGGGGTACACTGAAGCTTTCTTT,CASSAQGYTEAFF
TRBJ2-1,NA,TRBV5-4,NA,TGTGCCAGCAGCCGCAGCGGGCAAAACGAACGGTTGCAGTTCTTC,CASSRSGQNERLQFF
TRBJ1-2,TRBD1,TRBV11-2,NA,TGTGCCAGCAGCGCCTTACACGGGACAGGGACTGGCTACACCTTC,CASSALHGTGTGYTF
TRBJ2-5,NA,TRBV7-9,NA,TGTGCCAGCAGCTTAAAGGCATTCGGGGGCGGGCAAGAGACCCAGTACTTC,CASSLKAFGGGQETQYF
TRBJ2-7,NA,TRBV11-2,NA,TGTGCCAGCAGCTTAGATTTTCCGGGACCCTACGAGCAGTACTTC,CASSLDFPGPYEQYF
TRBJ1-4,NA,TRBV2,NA,TGTGCCAGCAGTGAAGAGGGGGTATCCGGAAAACTGTTTTTT,CASSEEGVSGKLFF
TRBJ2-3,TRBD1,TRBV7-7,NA,TGTGCTAGCAGCTTAGGGACAGCTACCACAGATACGCAGTATTTT,CASSLGTATTDTQYF
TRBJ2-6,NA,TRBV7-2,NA,TGTGCCCTAAATTCCGGGGCTTCCGGGGCCAACGTCCTGACTTTC,CALNSGASGANVLTF
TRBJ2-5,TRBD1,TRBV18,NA,TGTGCCAGCTCAGGACAGGGGGAGACCCAGTACTTC,CASSGQGETQYF
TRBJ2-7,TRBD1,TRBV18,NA,TGTGCCACCGCCGGACAGGGATCAACGGGGGAGCAGTACTTC,CATAGQGSTGEQYF
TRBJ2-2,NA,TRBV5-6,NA,TGTGCCAGCAGTTATGGGCGGAACACCGGGGAGCTGTTTTTT,CASSYGRNTGELFF
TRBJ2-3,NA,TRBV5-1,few,TGCGCCAGCAGCCCGGAACCTAGCACAGATACGCAGTATTTT,CASSPEPSTDTQYF
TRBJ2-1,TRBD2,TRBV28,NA,TGTGCCAGCCAAACTAGCGGGGGAAGCTACAATGAGCAGTTCTTC,CASQTSGGSYNEQFF
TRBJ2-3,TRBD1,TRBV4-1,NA,TGCGCCAGCAGCCAGGGACAGGGTTGGAGGGATACGCAGTATTTT,CASSQGQGWRDTQYF
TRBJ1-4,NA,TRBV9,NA,TGTGCCAGCAGCGTCACGGGACGGGGTAATGAAAAACTGTTTTTT,CASSVTGRGNEKLFF
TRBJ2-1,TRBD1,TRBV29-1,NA,TGCAGCGGGGCCAGGGGGCGAATAGCCTACAATGAGCAGTTCTTC,CSGARGRIAYNEQFF
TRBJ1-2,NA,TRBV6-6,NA,TGTGCCAGCCGAGACAGCTCCTATGGCTACACCTTC,CASRDSSYGYTF
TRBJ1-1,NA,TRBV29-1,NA,TGCAGCTCGTCGGGGGGCACTGAAGCTTTCTTT,CSSSGGTEAFF
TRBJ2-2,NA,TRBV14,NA,TGTGCCAGCAGCCGTCCGAGGAACGGGGAGCTGTTTTTT,CASSRPRNGELFF
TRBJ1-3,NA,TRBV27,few,TGTGCCAGCAGTTTTAACTCTGGAAACACCATATATTTT,CASSFNSGNTIYF
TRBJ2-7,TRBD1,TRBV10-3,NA,TGTGCCGTAGACAGGGGGAACAACGAGCAGTACTTC,CAVDRGNNEQYF
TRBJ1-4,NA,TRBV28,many,TGTGCCAGCAGTCCATGGGGGGGTAGGAGGGAAAAACTGTTTTTT,CASSPWGGRREKLFF
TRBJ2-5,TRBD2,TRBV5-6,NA,TGTGCCAGCAGCTTTGTGGGACTAGCGTCCCAAGAGACCCAGTACTTC,CASSFVGLASQETQYF
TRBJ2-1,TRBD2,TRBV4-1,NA,TGCGCCAGCAGCCCCGTAGAGACTAGCGTTCGCAATGAGCAGTTCTTC,CASSPVETSVRNEQFF